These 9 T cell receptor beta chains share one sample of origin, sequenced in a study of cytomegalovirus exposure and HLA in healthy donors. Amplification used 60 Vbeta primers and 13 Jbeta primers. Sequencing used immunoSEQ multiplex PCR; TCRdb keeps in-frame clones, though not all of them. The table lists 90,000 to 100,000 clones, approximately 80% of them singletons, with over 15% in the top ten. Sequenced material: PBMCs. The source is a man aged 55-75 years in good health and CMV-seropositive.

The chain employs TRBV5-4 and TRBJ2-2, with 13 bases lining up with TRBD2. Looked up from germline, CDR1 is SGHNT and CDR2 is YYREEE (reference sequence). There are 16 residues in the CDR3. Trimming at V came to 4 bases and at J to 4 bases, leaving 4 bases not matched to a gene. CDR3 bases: TGTGCCAGCAGCCCCACTAGCGGGGGGGCCACCGGGGAGCTGTTTTTT. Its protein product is CASSPTSGGATGELFF.

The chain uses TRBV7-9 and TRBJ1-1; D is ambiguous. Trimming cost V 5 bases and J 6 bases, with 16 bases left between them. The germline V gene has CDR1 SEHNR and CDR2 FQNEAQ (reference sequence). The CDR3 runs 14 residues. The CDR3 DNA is TGTGCCAGCAGCCCCGGGATCCCTAAGGCTGAAGCTTTCTTT. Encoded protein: CASSPGIPKAEAFF. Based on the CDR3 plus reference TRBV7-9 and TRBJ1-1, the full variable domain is DTGVSQNPRHKITKRGQNVTFRCDPISEHNRLYWYRQTLGQGPEFLTYFQNEAQLEKSRLLSDRFSAERPKGSFSTLEIQRTEQGDSAMYLCASSPGIPKAEAFFGQGTRLTVV.

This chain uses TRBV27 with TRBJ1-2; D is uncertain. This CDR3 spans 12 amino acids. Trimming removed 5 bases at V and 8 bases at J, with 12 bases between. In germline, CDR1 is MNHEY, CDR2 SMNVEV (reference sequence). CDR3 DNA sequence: TGTGCCAGCAGTGGGAGTGATGGGGGCTACACCTTC. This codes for CASSGSDGGYTF.

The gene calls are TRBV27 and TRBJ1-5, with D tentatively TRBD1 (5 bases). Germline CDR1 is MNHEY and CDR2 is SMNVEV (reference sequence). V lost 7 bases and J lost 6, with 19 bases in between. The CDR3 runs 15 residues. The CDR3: CASTSLQGLIQPQHF. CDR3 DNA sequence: TGTGCCAGCACCTCCCTCCAGGGCCTTATTCAGCCCCAGCATTTT.

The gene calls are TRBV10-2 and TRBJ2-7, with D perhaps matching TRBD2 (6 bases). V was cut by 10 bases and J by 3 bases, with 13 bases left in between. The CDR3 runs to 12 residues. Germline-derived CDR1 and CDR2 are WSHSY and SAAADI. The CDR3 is CAISDGGYEQYF. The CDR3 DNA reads TGCGCCATATCCGACGGGGGCTACGAGCAGTACTTC.

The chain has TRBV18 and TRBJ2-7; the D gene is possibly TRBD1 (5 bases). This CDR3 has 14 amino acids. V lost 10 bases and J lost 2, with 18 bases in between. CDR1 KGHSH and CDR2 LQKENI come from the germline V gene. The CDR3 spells CATKRTSTAYEQYF. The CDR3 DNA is TGTGCCACCAAACGGACATCCACGGCCTACGAGCAGTACTTC.

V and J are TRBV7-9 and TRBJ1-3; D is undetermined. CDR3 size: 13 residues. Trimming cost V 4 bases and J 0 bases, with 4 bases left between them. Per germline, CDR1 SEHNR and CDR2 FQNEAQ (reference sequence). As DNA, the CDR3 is TGTGCCAGCAGCTCTTACTCTGGAAACACCATATATTTT. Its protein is CASSSYSGNTIYF.

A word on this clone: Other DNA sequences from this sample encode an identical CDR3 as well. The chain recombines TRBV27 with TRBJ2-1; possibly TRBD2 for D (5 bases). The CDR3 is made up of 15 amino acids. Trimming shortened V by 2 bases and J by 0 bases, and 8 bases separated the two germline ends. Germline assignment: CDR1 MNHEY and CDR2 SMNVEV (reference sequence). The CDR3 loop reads CASSLRGSSYNEQFF. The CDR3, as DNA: TGTGCCAGCAGTTTAAGAGGGAGCTCCTACAATGAGCAGTTCTTC.

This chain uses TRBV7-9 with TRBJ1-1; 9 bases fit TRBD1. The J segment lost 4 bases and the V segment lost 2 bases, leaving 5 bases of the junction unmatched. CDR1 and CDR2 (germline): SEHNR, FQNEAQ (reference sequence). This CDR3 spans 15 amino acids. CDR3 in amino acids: CASSLFRDRATEAFF. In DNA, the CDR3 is TGTGCCAGCAGCTTATTCAGGGACAGGGCCACTGAAGCTTTCTTT.